The 12 T cell receptor beta chains below come from one sample, sequenced in a study of blood T cell repertoires in COVID-19. Using immunoSEQ multiplex PCR, the repertoire was profiled, and TCRdb retains in-frame clones only, with some absent. The data show about 48,000 clones, about three quarters seen once. Sequencing was carried out using peripheral blood. The receptors derive from a human donor with active or convalescent COVID-19. The donor label of this sample is uncertain.

The V call is TRBV27, the J call TRBJ1-2, with a weak D call TRBD1 (6 bases). The length of the CDR3 is 13 residues. Trimming cost V 6 bases and J 4 bases, with 12 bases left between them. Germline CDR1 and CDR2: MNHEY and SMNVEV (reference sequence). This CDR3 is CASSRGGAYGYTF. In nucleotides, the CDR3 is TGTGCCAGCAGCCGGGGGGGGGCCTATGGCTACACCTTC.

The chain has TRBV2 and TRBJ1-3; D call uncertain. V lost 7 bases and J 0 bases, leaving 7 bases between the germline ends. The CDR3 loop spans 13 amino acids. Germline V gene lookup returns CDR1 SNHLY and CDR2 FYNNEI. CDR3 loop: CASTADSGNTIYF. CDR3 in DNA: TGTGCCAGCACGGCGGACTCTGGAAACACCATATATTTT.

A single count supports this clone. The gene calls are TRBV7-3 and TRBJ2-4, with D possibly matching TRBD2 (6 bases). The ends were cut back, 5 bases at V and 3 bases at J, with 11 bases in the middle. The CDR3 spans 14 residues. Per the germline V gene, CDR1 is SGHTA and CDR2 is FQGTGA. In DNA form, the CDR3 reads TGTGCCAGCAGCCCGGGACTCGACAAAAACATTCAGTACTTC. Protein: CASSPGLDKNIQYF.

The V gene is TRBV6-5, the J gene TRBJ2-3; D is undetermined. This CDR3 is built from 10 residues. CDR1 is MNHEY, CDR2 SVGAGI, per germline. V was trimmed by 7 bases and J by 5 bases, leaving 4 bases between them. CDR3 nucleotide sequence: TGTGCCAGCACCGGAGATACGCAGTATTTT. Amino acid sequence: CASTGDTQYF.

The chain has TRBV9 and TRBJ1-1; tentative D call: TRBD1 (6 bases). V gave up 3 bases and J gave up 4 bases, with 13 bases separating them. The CDR3 extends over 14 amino acids. Germline CDR1 reads SGDLS; CDR2 reads YYNGEE. DNA of the CDR3: TGTGCCAGCAGCGCGGGGGGCTTACCCACTGAAGCTTTCTTT. It yields the protein CASSAGGLPTEAFF.

The rearrangement uses TRBV18 and TRBJ1-2, with 9 bases lining up with TRBD1. CDR1 and CDR2 from the germline V gene are KGHSH and LQKENI. V trimming: 3 bases; J trimming: 8 bases; junction bases outside the gene matches: 7. This CDR3 spans 14 amino acids. Here the CDR3 reads CASSPRRQGEGYTF. DNA for the CDR3: TGTGCCAGCTCACCGAGACGACAGGGGGAAGGCTACACCTTC.

The V gene is TRBV30, the J gene TRBJ2-4; D may be TRBD1 (6 bases). The CDR3 is 14 residues long. Germline V gives CDR1 GTSNPN, CDR2 SVGIG (reference sequence). V was shortened by 0 bases and J by 1 base, with 7 bases between the two germline ends. CDR3 residues: CAWSVRGAKNIQYF. CDR3 DNA sequence: TGTGCCTGGAGTGTAAGGGGGGCCAAAAACATTCAGTACTTC.

Concerning this clone: Compared with germline, one end of the junction differs, possibly owing to a read error. V is TRBV7-7 and J is TRBJ2-3; TRBD2 agrees at 11 bases. Germline values: CDR1 SSHAT, CDR2 FNYEAQ (reference sequence). This CDR3 is built from 17 residues. The CDR3 region has the DNA TGTGCTAGCAGCTCGGGTACTAGCGGGAGAACGACGGATACGCAGTATTTT. Residues: CASSSGTSGRTTDTQYF. The whole variable domain, filled in from reference TRBV7-7 and TRBJ2-3, reads GAGVSQSPRYKVTKRGQDVTLRCDPISSHATLYWYQQALGQGPEFLTYFNYEAQPDKSGLPSDRFSAERPEGSISTLTIQRTEQRDSAMYRCASSSGTSGRTTDTQYFGPGTRLTVL.

The chain uses TRBV6-1 and TRBJ1-5; TRBD1 aligns across 7 bases. Trimming cost V 3 bases and J 4 bases; bases outside gene matches: 6. The CDR3 is made up of 15 amino acids. Germline CDR1 and CDR2: MNHNS and SASEGT. The CDR3 sequence is CASSDRQGRNQPQHF. The CDR3 bases are TGTGCCAGCAGTGATAGACAGGGCCGGAATCAGCCCCAGCATTTT.

This clone was detected once. The V gene is TRBV19, the J gene TRBJ2-3; the match to TRBD1 covers 9 bases. The CDR3 consists of 14 residues. V gave up 7 bases and J gave up 4 bases; unmatched junction bases: 6. CDR1 is LNHDA and CDR2 is SQIVND in the germline V gene (reference sequence). CDR3 coding DNA: TGTGCCAGTAATACGGGACAGGGATCAGATACGCAGTATTTT. Residues: CASNTGQGSDTQYF.

The rearrangement links TRBV9 to TRBJ1-3; perhaps TRBD1 as D (5 bases). With 0 bases removed from V and 1 base from J, the gap between germline ends came to 11 bases. CDR1 and CDR2 from the germline V gene are SGDLS and YYNGEE. This CDR3 region has 16 residues. The CDR3 spells CASSVDQGGSGNTIYF. Here the CDR3 DNA reads TGTGCCAGCAGCGTAGATCAGGGAGGATCTGGAAACACCATATATTTT.

The V and J genes are TRBV7-8 and TRBJ2-5; TRBD1 aligns across 10 bases. Trimming cost V 1 base and J 3 bases; bases outside gene matches: 5. CDR1 is SGHVS and CDR2 is FQNEAQ in the germline V gene. The CDR3 is made up of 16 amino acids. The CDR3 sequence: CASSLEPGTGEETQYF. The CDR3 DNA reads TGTGCCAGCAGCTTAGAGCCCGGGACAGGGGAAGAGACCCAGTACTTC.